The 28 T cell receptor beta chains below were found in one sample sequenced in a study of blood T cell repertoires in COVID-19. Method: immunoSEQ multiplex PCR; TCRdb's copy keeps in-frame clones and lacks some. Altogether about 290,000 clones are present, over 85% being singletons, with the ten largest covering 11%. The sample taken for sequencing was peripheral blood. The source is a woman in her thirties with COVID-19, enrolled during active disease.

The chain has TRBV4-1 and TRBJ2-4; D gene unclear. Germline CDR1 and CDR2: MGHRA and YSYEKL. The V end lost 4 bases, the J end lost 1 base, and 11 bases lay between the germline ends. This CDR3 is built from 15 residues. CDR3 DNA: TGCGCCAGCAGCCTAGATGTTGCGGCCAAAAACATTCAGTACTTC. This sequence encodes CASSLDVAAKNIQYF.

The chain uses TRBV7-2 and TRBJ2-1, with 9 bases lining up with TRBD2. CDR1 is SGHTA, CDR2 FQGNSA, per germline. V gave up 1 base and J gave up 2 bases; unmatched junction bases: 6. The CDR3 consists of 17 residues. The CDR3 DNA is TGTGCCAGCAGCTTAGTTGCTAGCGGGGCGGCCTACAATGAGCAGTTCTTC. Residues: CASSLVASGAAYNEQFF.

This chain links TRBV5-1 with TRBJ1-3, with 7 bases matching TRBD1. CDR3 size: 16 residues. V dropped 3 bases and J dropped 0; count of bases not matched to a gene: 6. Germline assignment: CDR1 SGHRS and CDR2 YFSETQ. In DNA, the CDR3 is TGCGCCAGCAGCTCACAGGGGCCGTCCTCTGGAAACACCATATATTTT. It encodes CASSSQGPSSGNTIYF.

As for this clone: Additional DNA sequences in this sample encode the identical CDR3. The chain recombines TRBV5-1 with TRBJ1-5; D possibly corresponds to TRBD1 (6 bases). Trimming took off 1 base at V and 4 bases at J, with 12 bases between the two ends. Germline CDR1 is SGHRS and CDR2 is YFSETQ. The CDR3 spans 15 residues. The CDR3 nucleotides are TGCGCCAGCAGCTTGCTTGGTCAGGGGAATCAGCCCCAGCATTTT. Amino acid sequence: CASSLLGQGNQPQHF.

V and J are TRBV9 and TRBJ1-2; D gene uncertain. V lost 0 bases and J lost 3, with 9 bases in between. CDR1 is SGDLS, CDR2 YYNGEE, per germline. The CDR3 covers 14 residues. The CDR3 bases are TGTGCCAGCAGCGTAGCTCGGTCCGACTATGGCTACACCTTC. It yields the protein CASSVARSDYGYTF.

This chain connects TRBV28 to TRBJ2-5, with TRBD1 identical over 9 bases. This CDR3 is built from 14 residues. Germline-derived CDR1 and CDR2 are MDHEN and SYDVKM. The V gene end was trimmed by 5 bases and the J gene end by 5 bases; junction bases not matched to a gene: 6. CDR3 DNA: TGTGCCAGCAGTACTACAGGGGGCAGGGAGACCCAGTACTTC. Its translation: CASSTTGGRETQYF.

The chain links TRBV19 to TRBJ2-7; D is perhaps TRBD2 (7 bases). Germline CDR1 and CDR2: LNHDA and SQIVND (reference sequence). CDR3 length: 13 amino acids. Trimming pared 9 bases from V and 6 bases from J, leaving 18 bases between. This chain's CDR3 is CASARGGLVEQYF. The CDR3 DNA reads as TGTGCCAGCGCCCGCGGGGGCCTCGTCGAGCAGTACTTC.

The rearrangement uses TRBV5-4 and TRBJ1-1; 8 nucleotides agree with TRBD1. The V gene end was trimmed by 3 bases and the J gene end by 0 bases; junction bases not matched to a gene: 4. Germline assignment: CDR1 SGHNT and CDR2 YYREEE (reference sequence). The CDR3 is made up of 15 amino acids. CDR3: CASSSGQDMNTEAFF. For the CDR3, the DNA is TGTGCCAGCAGCTCGGGACAGGACATGAACACTGAAGCTTTCTTT. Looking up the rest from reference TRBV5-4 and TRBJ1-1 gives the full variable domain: ETGVTQSPTHLIKTRGQQVTLRCSSQSGHNTVSWYQQALGQGPQFIFQYYREEENGRGNFPPRFSGLQFPNYSSELNVNALELDDSALYLCASSSGQDMNTEAFFGQGTRLTVV.

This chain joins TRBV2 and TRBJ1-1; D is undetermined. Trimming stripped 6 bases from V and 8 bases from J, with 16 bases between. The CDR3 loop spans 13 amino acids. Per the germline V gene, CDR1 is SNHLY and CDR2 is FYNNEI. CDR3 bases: TGTGCCAGCAGCTCCCCAGGCCCCTCGGAAGCTTTCTTT. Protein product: CASSSPGPSEAFF.

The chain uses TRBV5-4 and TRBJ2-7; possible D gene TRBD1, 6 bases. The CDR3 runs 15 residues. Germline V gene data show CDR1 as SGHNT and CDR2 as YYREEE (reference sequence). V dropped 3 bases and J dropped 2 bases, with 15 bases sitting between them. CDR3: CASSSPLTGTYEQYF. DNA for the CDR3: TGTGCCAGCAGCTCCCCTTTGACAGGTACCTACGAGCAGTACTTC. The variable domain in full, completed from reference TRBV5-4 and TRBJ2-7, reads ETGVTQSPTHLIKTRGQQVTLRCSSQSGHNTVSWYQQALGQGPQFIFQYYREEENGRGNFPPRFSGLQFPNYSSELNVNALELDDSALYLCASSSPLTGTYEQYFGPGTRLTVT.

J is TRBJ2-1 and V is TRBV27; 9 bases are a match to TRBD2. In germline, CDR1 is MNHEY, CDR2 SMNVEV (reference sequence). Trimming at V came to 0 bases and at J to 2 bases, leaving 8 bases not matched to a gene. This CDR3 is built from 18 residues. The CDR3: CASSLSPLAGTAYNEQFF. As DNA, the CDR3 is TGTGCCAGCAGTTTATCCCCCCTAGCGGGGACAGCCTACAATGAGCAGTTCTTC.

The CDR3 DNA sequence: TGTGCCACCAGCAGAATGGGGACAGGGGGGAATCAGCCCCAGCATTTT. It yields the protein CATSRMGTGGNQPQHF. The chain has TRBV15 and TRBJ1-5, with 11 bases identical to TRBD1. CDR3 size: 16 residues. The germline V gene has CDR1 LNHNV and CDR2 YYDKDF (reference sequence). V shed 2 bases, J shed 4 bases, and the junction held 4 bases outside the gene matches.

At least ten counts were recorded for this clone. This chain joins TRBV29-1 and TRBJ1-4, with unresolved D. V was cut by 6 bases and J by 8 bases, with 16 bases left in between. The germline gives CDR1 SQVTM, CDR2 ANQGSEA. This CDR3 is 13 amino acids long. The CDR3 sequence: CSVDPEGNEKLFF. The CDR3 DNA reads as TGCAGCGTGGACCCGGAGGGCAACGAAAAACTGTTTTTT.

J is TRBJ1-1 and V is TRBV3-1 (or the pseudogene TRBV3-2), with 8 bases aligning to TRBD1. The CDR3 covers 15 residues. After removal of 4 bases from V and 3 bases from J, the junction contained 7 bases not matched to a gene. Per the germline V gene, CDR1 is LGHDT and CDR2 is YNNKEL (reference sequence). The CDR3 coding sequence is TGTGCCAGCAGCCCAATGGGACAGGTAGACACTGAAGCTTTCTTT. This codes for CASSPMGQVDTEAFF.

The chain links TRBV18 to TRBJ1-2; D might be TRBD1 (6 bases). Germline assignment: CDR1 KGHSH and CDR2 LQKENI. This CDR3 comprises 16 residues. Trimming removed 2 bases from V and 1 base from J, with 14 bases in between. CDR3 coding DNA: TGTGCCAGCTCACCAATGGGGGCGTTCAGTAACTATGGCTACACCTTC. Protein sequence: CASSPMGAFSNYGYTF.

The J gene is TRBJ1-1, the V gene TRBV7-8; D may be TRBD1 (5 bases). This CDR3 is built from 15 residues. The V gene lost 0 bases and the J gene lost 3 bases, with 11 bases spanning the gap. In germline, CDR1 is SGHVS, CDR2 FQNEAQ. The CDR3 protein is CASSLAHRQHTEAFF. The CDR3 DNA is TGTGCCAGCAGCTTAGCGCATCGACAGCACACTGAAGCTTTCTTT.

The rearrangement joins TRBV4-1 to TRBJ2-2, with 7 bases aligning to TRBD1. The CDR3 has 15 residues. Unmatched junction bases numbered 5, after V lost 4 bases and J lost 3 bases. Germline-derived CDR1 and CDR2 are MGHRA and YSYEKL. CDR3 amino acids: CASSLQDRYTGELFF. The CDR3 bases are TGCGCCAGCAGCCTTCAGGACAGGTACACCGGGGAGCTGTTTTTT.

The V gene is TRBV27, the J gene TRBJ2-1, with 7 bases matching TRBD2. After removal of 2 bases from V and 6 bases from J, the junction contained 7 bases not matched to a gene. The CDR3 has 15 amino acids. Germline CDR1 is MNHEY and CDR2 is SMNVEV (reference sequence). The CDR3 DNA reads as TGTGCCAGCAGTTTAATCTCGACTAGCAGCAATGAGCAGTTCTTC. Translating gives CASSLISTSSNEQFF.

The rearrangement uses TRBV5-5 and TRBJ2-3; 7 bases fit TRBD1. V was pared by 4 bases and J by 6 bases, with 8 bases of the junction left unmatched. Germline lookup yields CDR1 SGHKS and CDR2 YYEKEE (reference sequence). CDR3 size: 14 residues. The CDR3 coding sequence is TGTGCCAGCAGCAGACAGGGTACCTGGGATACGCAGTATTTT. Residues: CASSRQGTWDTQYF.

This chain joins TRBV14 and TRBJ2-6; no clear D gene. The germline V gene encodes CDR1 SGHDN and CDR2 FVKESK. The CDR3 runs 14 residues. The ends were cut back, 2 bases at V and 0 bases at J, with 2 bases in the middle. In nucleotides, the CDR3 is TGTGCCAGCAGCCAATACTCTGGGGCCAACGTCCTGACTTTC. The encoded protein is CASSQYSGANVLTF. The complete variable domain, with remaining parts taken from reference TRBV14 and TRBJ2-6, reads EAGVTQFPSHSVIEKGQTVTLRCDPISGHDNLYWYRRVMGKEIKFLLHFVKESKQDESGMPNNRFLAERTGGTYSTLKVQPAELEDSGVYFCASSQYSGANVLTFGAGSRLTVL.

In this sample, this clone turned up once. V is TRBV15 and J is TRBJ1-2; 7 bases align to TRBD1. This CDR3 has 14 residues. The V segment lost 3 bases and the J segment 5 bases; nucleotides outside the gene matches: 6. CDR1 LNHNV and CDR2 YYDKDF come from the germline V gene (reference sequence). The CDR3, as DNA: TGTGCCACCAGCAGTAGACAGGGATGGTATGGCTACACCTTC. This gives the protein CATSSRQGWYGYTF. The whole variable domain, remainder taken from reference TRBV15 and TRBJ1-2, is DAMVIQNPRYQVTQFGKPVTLSCSQTLNHNVMYWYQQKSSQAPKLLFHYYDKDFNNEADTPDNFQSRRPNTSFCFLDIRSPGLGDTAMYLCATSSRQGWYGYTFGSGTRLTVV.

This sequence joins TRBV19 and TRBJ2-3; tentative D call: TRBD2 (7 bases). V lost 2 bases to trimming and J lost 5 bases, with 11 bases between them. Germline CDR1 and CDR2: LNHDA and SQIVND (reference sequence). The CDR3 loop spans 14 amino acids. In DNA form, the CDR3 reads TGTGCCAGTAGTATATGGGGGGGCCAAGATACGCAGTATTTT. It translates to CASSIWGGQDTQYF.

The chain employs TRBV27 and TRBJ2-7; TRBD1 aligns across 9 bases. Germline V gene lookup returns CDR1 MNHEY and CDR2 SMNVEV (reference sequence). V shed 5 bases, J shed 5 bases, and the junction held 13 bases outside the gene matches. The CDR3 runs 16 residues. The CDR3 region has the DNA TGTGCCAGCAGTCCCGCAACCGGGACAGGGCTCGACGAGCAGTACTTC. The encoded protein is CASSPATGTGLDEQYF.

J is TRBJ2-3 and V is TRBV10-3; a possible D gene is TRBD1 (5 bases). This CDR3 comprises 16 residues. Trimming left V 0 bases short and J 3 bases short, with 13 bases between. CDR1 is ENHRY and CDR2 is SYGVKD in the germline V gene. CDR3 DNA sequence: TGTGCCATCAGTGAGTCGGTGGGCAGGGTGACAGATACGCAGTATTTT. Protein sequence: CAISESVGRVTDTQYF.

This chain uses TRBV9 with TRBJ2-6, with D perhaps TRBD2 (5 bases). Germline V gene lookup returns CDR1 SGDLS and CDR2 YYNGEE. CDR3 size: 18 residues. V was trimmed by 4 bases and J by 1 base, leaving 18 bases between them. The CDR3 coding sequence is TGTGCCAGCAGCCCCTGGTCGTCACCGGGATCTGGGGCCAACGTCCTGACTTTC. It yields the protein CASSPWSSPGSGANVLTF.

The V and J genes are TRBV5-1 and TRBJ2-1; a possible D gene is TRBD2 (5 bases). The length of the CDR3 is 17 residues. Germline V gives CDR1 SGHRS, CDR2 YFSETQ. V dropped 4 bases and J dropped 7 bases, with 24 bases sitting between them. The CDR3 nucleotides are TGCGCCAGCAGCGCCCCCCCGGGATCTCCCCAGGTGAATGAGCAGTTCTTC. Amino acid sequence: CASSAPPGSPQVNEQFF. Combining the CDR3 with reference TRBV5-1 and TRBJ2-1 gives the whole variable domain KAGVTQTPRYLIKTRGQQVTLSCSPISGHRSVSWYQQTPGQGLQFLFEYFSETQRNKGNFPGRFSGRQFSNSRSEMNVSTLELGDSALYLCASSAPPGSPQVNEQFFGPGTRLTVL.

As DNA, the CDR3 is TGCGCCAGCGGGACAGACACACCCCCCGAGCAGTACTTC. This encodes CASGTDTPPEQYF. This chain connects TRBV5-1 to TRBJ2-7; 7 nucleotides line up with TRBD1. CDR1 and CDR2 from the germline V gene are SGHRS and YFSETQ. This CDR3 has 13 residues. V shed 7 bases and J 6 bases; nucleotides not matched to a gene: 10.

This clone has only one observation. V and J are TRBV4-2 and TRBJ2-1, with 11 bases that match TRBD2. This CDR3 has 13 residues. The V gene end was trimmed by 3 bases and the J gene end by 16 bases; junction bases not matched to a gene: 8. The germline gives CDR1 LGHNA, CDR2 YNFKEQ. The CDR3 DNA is TGTGCCAGCAGCCAGGTACTAGCGGGGGAGGAATTCTTC. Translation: CASSQVLAGEEFF.